This record covers a single T cell receptor beta chain. This entry belongs to a study of control samples from healthy donors and cancer patients. Some clones are missing from TCRdb's copy, which holds only in-frame ones; the method was immunoSEQ multiplex PCR. The data contain 40,000 or so clones, under 95% of them singletons. Germline V CDR1 and CDR2: SGHNT, YENEEA. V was trimmed by 5 bases and J by 9 bases, leaving 16 bases between them. The CDR3 extends over 13 amino acids. V is TRBV11-3 and J is TRBJ1-1; D is unresolved. The sample was PBMCs. The receptor comes from a woman aged 40 to 50 with head and neck cancer. CDR3 protein: CASSKDGPTKAFF. CDR3 sequence (DNA): TGTGCCAGCAGCAAGGACGGCCCTACTAAAGCTTTCTTT.